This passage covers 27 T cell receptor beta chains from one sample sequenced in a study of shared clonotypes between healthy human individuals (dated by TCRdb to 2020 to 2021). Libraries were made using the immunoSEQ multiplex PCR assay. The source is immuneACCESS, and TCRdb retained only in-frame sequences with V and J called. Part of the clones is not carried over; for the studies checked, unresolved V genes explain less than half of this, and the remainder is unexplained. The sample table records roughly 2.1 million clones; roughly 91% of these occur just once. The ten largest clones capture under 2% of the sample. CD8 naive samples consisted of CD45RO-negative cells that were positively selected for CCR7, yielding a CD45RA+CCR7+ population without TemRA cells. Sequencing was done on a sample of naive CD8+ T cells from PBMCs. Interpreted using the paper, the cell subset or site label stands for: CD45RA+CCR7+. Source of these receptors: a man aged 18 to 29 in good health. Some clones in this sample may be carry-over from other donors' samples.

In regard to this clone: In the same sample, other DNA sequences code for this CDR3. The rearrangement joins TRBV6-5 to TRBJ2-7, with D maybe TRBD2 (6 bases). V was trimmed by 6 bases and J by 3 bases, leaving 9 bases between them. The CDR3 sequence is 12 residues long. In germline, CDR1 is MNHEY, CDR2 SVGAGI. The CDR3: CASRGLHYEQYF. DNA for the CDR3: TGTGCCAGCAGGGGACTTCACTACGAGCAGTACTTC.

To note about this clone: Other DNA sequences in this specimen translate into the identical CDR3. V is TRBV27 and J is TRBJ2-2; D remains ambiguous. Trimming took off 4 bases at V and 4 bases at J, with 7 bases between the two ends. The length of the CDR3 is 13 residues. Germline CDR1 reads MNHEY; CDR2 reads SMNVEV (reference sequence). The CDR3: CASSWRSTGELFF. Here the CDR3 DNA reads TGTGCCAGCAGTTGGCGTAGCACCGGGGAGCTGTTTTTT.

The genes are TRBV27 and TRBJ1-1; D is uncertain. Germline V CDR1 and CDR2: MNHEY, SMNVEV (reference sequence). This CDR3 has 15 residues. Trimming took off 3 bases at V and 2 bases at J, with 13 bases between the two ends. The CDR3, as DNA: TGTGCCAGCAGTTTTTCCCCGGGAGGAAACACTGAAGCTTTCTTT. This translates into CASSFSPGGNTEAFF.

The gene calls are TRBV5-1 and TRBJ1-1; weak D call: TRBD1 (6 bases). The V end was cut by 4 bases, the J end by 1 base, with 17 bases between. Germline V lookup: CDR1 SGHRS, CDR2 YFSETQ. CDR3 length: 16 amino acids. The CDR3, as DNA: TGCGCCAGCAGCCCGCCGACAGGCCTTTCGAACACTGAAGCTTTCTTT. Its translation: CASSPPTGLSNTEAFF.

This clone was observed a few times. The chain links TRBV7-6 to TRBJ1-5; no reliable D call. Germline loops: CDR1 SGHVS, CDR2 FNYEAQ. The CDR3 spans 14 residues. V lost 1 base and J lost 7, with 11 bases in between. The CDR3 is CASSLGTFGQPQHF. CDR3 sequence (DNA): TGTGCCAGCAGCTTAGGTACCTTCGGGCAGCCCCAGCATTTT.

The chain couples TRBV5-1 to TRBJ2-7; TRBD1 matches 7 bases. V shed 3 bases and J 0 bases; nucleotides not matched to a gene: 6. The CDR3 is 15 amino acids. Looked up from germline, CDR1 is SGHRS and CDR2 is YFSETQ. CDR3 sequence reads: CASSSGQIRSYEQYF. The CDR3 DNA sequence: TGCGCCAGCAGCTCGGGACAGATCCGCTCCTACGAGCAGTACTTC.

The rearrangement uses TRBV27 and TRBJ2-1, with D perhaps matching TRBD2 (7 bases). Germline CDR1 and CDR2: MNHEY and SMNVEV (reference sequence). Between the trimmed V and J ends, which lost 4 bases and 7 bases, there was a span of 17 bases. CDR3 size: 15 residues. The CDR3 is CASSYRGARENEQFF. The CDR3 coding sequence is TGTGCCAGCAGTTATCGGGGGGCGCGGGAGAATGAGCAGTTCTTC.

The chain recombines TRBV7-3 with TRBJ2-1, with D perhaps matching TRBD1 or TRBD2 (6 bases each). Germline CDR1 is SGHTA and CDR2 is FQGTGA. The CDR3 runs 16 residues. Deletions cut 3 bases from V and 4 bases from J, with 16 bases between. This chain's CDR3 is CASSLFPGASYNEQFF. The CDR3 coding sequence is TGTGCCAGCAGCTTGTTCCCGGGGGCGTCGTACAATGAGCAGTTCTTC.

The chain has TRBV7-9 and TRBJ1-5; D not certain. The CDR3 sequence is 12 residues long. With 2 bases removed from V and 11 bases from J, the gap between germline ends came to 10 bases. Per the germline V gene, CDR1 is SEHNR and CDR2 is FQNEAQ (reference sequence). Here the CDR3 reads CASSLFGEAQHF. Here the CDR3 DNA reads TGTGCCAGCAGCTTATTCGGGGAGGCCCAGCATTTT.

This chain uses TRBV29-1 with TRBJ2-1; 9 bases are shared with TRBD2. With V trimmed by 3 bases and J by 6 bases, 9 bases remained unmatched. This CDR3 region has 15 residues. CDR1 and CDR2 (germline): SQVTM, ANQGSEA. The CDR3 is CSVEPGTSIFNEQFF. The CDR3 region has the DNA TGCAGCGTTGAGCCCGGGACTAGCATTTTCAATGAGCAGTTCTTC.

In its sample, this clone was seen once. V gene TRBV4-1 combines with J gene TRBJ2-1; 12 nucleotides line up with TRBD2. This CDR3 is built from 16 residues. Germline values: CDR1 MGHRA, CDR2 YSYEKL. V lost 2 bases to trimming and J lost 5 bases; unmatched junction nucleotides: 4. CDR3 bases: TGCGCCAGCAGCCAAAGGACTAGCGGGAACGACAATGAGCAGTTCTTC. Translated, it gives CASSQRTSGNDNEQFF.

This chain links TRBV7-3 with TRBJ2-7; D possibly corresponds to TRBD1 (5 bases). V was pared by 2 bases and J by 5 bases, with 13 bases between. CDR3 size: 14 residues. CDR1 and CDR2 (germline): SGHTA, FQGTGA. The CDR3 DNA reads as TGTGCCAGCAGCTTAGGTGGGGCAGGGAACGAGCAGTACTTC. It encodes CASSLGGAGNEQYF.

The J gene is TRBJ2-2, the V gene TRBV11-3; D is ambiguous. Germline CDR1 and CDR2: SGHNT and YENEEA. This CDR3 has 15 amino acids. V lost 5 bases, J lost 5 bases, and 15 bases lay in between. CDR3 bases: TGTGCCAGCAGCCCTACGCGATCCGGGACCGGGGAGCTGTTTTTT. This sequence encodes CASSPTRSGTGELFF.

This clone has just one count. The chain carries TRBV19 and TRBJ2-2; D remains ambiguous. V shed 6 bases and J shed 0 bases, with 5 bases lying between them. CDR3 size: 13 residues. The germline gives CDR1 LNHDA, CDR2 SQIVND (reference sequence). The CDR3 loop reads CASSGANTGELFF. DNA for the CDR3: TGTGCCAGTAGCGGAGCGAACACCGGGGAGCTGTTTTTT.

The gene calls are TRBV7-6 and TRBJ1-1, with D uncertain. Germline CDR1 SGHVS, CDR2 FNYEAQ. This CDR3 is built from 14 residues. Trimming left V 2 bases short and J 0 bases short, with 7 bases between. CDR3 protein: CASSLRVLNTEAFF. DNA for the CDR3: TGTGCCAGCAGCTTAAGGGTCTTGAACACTGAAGCTTTCTTT. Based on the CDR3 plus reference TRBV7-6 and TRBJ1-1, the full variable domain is GAGVSQSPRYKVTKRGQDVALRCDPISGHVSLYWYRQALGQGPEFLTYFNYEAQQDKSGLPNDRFSAERPEGSISTLTIQRTEQRDSAMYRCASSLRVLNTEAFFGQGTRLTVV.

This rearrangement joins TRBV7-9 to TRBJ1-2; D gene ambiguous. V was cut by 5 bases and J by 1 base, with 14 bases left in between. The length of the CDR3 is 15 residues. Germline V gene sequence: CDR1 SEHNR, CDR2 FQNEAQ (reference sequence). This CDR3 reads CASSPVAGVNYGYTF. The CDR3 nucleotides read TGTGCCAGCAGCCCAGTGGCCGGAGTTAACTATGGCTACACCTTC.

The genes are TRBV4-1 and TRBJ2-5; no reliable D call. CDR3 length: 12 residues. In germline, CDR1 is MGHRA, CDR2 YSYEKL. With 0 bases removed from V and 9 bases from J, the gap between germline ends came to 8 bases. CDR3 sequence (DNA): TGCGCCAGCAGCCAAGACAAATCAGCCCAGTACTTC. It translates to CASSQDKSAQYF.

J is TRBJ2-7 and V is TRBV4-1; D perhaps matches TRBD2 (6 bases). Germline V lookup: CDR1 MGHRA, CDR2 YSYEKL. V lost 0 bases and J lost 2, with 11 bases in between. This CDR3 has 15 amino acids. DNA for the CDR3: TGCGCCAGCAGCCAAGAAAGGGACTTCACCTACGAGCAGTACTTC. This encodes CASSQERDFTYEQYF.

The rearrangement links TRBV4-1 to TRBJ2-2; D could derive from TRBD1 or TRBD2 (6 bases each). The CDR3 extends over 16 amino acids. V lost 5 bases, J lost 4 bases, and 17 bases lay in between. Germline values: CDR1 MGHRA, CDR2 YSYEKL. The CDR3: CASSTLRGGRTGELFF. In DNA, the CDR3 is TGCGCCAGCAGCACACTCCGTGGGGGGCGCACCGGGGAGCTGTTTTTT.

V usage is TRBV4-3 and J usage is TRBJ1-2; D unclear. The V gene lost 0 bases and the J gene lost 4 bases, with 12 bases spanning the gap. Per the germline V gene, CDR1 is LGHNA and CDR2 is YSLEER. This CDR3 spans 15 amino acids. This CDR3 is CASSQDPTPSYGYTF. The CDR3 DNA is TGCGCCAGCAGCCAAGACCCGACGCCGTCCTATGGCTACACCTTC.

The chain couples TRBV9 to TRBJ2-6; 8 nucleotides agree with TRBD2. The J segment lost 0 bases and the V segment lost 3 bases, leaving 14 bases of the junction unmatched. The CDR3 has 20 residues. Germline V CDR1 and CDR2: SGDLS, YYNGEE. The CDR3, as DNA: TGTGCCAGCAGCGCCGCCGGGACTAGACTCACCCGCTCTGGGGCCAACGTCCTGACTTTC. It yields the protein CASSAAGTRLTRSGANVLTF.

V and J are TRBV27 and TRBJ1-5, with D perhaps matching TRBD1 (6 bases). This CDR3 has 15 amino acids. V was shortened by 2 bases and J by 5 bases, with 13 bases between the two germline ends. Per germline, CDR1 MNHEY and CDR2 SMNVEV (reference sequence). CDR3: CASSLHRERDQPQHF. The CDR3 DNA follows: TGTGCCAGCAGTTTACACAGGGAAAGGGATCAGCCCCAGCATTTT.

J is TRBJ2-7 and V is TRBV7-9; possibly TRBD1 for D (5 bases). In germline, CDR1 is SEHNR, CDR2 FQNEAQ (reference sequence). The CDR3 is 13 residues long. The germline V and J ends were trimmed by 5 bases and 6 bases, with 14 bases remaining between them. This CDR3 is CASSPQGRVEQYF. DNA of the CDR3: TGTGCCAGCAGCCCCCAGGGTAGGGTCGAGCAGTACTTC.

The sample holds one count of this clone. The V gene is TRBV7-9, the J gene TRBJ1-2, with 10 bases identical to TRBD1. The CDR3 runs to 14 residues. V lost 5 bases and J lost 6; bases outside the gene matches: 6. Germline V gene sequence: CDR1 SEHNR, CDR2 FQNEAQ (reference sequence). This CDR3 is CASSDRTGGHGYTF. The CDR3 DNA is TGTGCCAGCAGCGACAGGACAGGGGGTCATGGCTACACCTTC.

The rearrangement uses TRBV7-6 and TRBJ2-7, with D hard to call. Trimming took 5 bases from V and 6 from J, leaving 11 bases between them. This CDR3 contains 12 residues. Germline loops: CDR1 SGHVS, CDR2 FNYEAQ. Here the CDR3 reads CASSVTPPEQYF. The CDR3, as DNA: TGTGCCAGCAGCGTAACACCACCCGAGCAGTACTTC.

Here the CDR3 DNA reads TGTGCCAGCAGCTTATTCCTTTCGGGGCTAGCGGTTGAGCAGTTCTTC. Translating it yields CASSLFLSGLAVEQFF. V and J are TRBV7-2 and TRBJ2-1; 7 nucleotides align to TRBD2. V lost 2 bases to trimming and J lost 9 bases; unmatched junction nucleotides: 13. From germline, CDR1 is SGHTA and CDR2 FQGNSA. The CDR3 is made up of 16 amino acids.

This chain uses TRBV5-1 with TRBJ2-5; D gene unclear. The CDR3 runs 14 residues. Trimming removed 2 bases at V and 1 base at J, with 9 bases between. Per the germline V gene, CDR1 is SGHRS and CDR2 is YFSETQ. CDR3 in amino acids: CASSLGTIQETQYF. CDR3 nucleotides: TGCGCCAGCAGCTTAGGTACCATCCAAGAGACCCAGTACTTC. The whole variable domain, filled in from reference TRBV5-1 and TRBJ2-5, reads KAGVTQTPRYLIKTRGQQVTLSCSPISGHRSVSWYQQTPGQGLQFLFEYFSETQRNKGNFPGRFSGRQFSNSRSEMNVSTLELGDSALYLCASSLGTIQETQYFGPGTRLLVL.